The clone carrying this T cell receptor beta chain was counted a few times. Its specificity is not known. The sample belongs to a study of response to subunit inactivated influenza vaccine. Whole-study findings and limits: Authors suggested that a seasonal influenza vaccination recruits few new T cells each time.

Each CDR3 protein is one row after TCRdb ran MiXCR on the RT-PCR reads. The sample has roughly 760,000 distinct CDR3 sequences; about 20% are singletons. This CDR3 has 15 amino acids. The V and J ends lost 4 bases and 2 bases respectively, with 15 bases between them. Germline CDR1 and CDR2: DFQATT and SNEGSKA (reference sequence). Sequenced here: PBMCs from blood, sampled less than 6 days after vaccination. The chain couples TRBV20-1 to TRBJ1-5; D is perhaps TRBD1 (5 bases). This receptor was identified in a man aged 45-60 years who received an inactivated influenza vaccine. The CDR3 reads CSAIGTLRGNQPQHF. CDR3 DNA: TGCAGTGCTATCGGGACTTTAAGGGGCAATCAGCCCCAGCATTTT.